Listed below are T cell receptor beta chains from one sample, sequenced in a study of CD8 T cells in ankylosing spondylitis. TCRdb re-called the 5' RACE reads through MiXCR, storing one row per CDR3 protein. The sample shows about 220,000 distinct CDR3 sequences, 6% to 8% of them seen only once. Sample: blood, either unsorted or a sorted T cell fraction (not recorded which). The origin of the receptors is a male donor with ankylosing spondylitis. Each CDR3 is given with its conserved first and last residue. Fields, in order: V gene, J gene, CDR3 protein.

>TRBV27|TRBJ2-7
CASSLERRGYEQYF
>TRBV28|TRBJ2-1
CASRTGTGTYNEQFF
>TRBV18|TRBJ2-6
CASSPYGTFDSGANVLTF
>TRBV10-3|TRBJ2-5
CAISDPLGQEGEETQYF
>TRBV24-1|TRBJ1-5
CATSPQNSNQPQHF
>TRBV6-6|TRBJ1-5
CASSWIGDQPQHF
>TRBV15|TRBJ2-1
CATSSGRGNEQFF
>TRBV28|TRBJ2-5
CASSQDRRETQYF
>TRBV6-6|TRBJ2-2
CASSYEGPGELFF
>TRBV29-1|TRBJ1-2
CSVAEEYYGYTF
>TRBV27|TRBJ2-1
CASSTTHEQFF
>TRBV7-9|TRBJ2-1
CASIKTGNSYNEQFF